One and the same sample provided the 30 T cell receptor beta chains below, sequenced in a study of blood T cell repertoires in COVID-19. Profiled with immunoSEQ multiplex PCR; TCRdb holds only in-frame clones, not every one. Of approximately 170,000 clones listed, 70% to 90% are singletons. Sequencing was done on a sample of peripheral blood. These receptors all stem from a man aged 25-40 years with acute or convalescent COVID-19.

On this clone: Other DNA sequences in the sample encode the same CDR3. The J gene is TRBJ2-2, the V gene TRBV5-1; tentatively, D is TRBD1 (5 bases). The V end was cut by 2 bases, the J end by 3 bases, with 11 bases between. The CDR3 consists of 15 residues. Germline V gene sequence: CDR1 SGHRS, CDR2 YFSETQ. The CDR3, as DNA: TGCGCCAGCAGCTTAGGACAAGGATACACCGGGGAGCTGTTTTTT. It translates to CASSLGQGYTGELFF.

The chain recombines TRBV25-1 with TRBJ1-1; tentative D call: TRBD1 (5 bases). Germline V gene sequence: CDR1 MGHDK, CDR2 SYGVNS. V dropped 5 bases and J dropped 5 bases, with 15 bases sitting between them. The CDR3 spans 14 residues. The CDR3 region is CASSTQKGKTEAFF. CDR3 nucleotide sequence: TGTGCCAGCAGTACCCAGAAGGGGAAGACTGAAGCTTTCTTT.

This clone was counted a single time. The chain has TRBV19 and TRBJ1-1; tentatively, D is TRBD1 (6 bases). From germline, CDR1 is LNHDA and CDR2 SQIVND (reference sequence). The CDR3 consists of 17 residues. Trimming took 0 bases from V and 2 from J, leaving 16 bases between them. The CDR3 coding sequence is TGTGCCAGTAGTATAGATCTGGGACACCACAACAACACTGAAGCTTTCTTT. This sequence encodes CASSIDLGHHNNTEAFF.

The V call is TRBV6-5, the J call TRBJ1-1; D call uncertain. In germline, CDR1 is MNHEY, CDR2 SVGAGI. V was shortened by 6 bases and J by 1 base, with 9 bases between the two germline ends. The CDR3 has 13 amino acids. CDR3 in amino acids: CASSVSGNTEAFF. CDR3 coding DNA: TGTGCCAGCAGCGTATCAGGGAACACTGAAGCTTTCTTT.

As to this clone: The junction and the germline gene differ at one end; a read error may be behind it. This CDR3 reads CARRTSGSNEQFF. The CDR3 nucleotides read TGTGCCCGCAGGACTAGCGGGAGTAATGAGCAGTTCTTC. The chain joins TRBV2 to TRBJ2-1, with 13 bases lining up with TRBD2. CDR3 length equals 13 residues. The germline V gene has CDR1 SNHLY and CDR2 FYNNEI.

This clone was recorded a few times. The chain is built from TRBV6-4 and TRBJ1-2; D is ambiguous. CDR3 length: 14 amino acids. V was shortened by 2 bases and J by 2 bases, with 9 bases between the two germline ends. CDR1 is MRHNA, CDR2 SNTAGT, per germline. The CDR3, as DNA: TGTGCCAGCAGTGACGGCGGGGAAAACTATGGCTACACCTTC. It yields the protein CASSDGGENYGYTF.

This chain connects TRBV3-1 (or the pseudogene TRBV3-2) to TRBJ2-3; 7 bases align to TRBD2. The V gene's germline CDR1 is LGHDT and CDR2 YNNKEL (reference sequence). The CDR3 spans 14 residues. Germline trimming cut 5 bases from V and 4 bases from J; bases unmatched to any gene: 6. CDR3 in DNA: TGTGCCAGCAGCTCACTAGCGAGCCCAGATACGCAGTATTTT. Its protein product is CASSSLASPDTQYF.

Here the CDR3 DNA reads TGTGCCAGCAGCCCTAACGCAGAAACTAGCGGGGGCTACAATGAGCAGTTCTTC. It yields the protein CASSPNAETSGGYNEQFF. V gene TRBV7-8 combines with J gene TRBJ2-1; 11 nucleotides align to TRBD2. The germline V gene encodes CDR1 SGHVS and CDR2 FQNEAQ. With V trimmed by 5 bases and J by 3 bases, 12 bases remained unmatched. The CDR3 length is 18 residues. Supplemented by reference TRBV7-8 and TRBJ2-1, the full variable domain reads GAGVSQSPRYKVAKRGQDVALRCDPISGHVSLFWYQQALGQGPEFLTYFQNEAQLDKSGLPSDRFFAERPEGSVSTLKIQRTQQEDSAVYLCASSPNAETSGGYNEQFFGPGTRLTVL.

This clone was recorded only once. J is TRBJ1-5 and V is TRBV7-2; 9 bases align to TRBD1. The CDR3 is made up of 18 amino acids. J gave up 7 bases and V 0 bases, and 13 bases lay outside the gene matches. The germline CDR1 and CDR2 sequences are SGHTA and FQGNSA. The DNA of the CDR3 is TGTGCCAGCAGCTTAGCTCAACGTAGGGGGACAGGGTTGCAGCCCCAGCATTTT. Amino acid sequence: CASSLAQRRGTGLQPQHF.

This clone has more than one count but fewer than ten. This sequence joins TRBV12-5 and TRBJ1-4, with D perhaps matching TRBD1 (6 bases). The CDR3 spans 15 residues. From germline, CDR1 is LGHNT and CDR2 FRNRAP. V was cut by 0 bases and J by 7 bases, with 12 bases left in between. Written as DNA, the CDR3 is TGTGCTAGTGGTTTGGTACCCGGGGACATTGAAAAACTGTTTTTT. Protein product: CASGLVPGDIEKLFF.

This chain uses TRBV27 with TRBJ2-5; weak D call: TRBD2 (6 bases). The V gene's germline CDR1 is MNHEY and CDR2 SMNVEV (reference sequence). The CDR3 is made up of 14 amino acids. V was shortened by 3 bases and J by 5 bases, with 13 bases between the two germline ends. The CDR3 is CASSFPGEEETQYF. CDR3 bases: TGTGCCAGCAGTTTCCCCGGGGAGGAGGAGACCCAGTACTTC.

The chain is built from TRBV5-1 and TRBJ2-5; a weak D match, TRBD1 (6 bases). Germline assignment: CDR1 SGHRS and CDR2 YFSETQ. CDR3 length equals 14 residues. V was trimmed by 7 bases and J by 5 bases, leaving 18 bases between them. The CDR3 bases are TGCGCCAGCCGACCCTCAACAGGGTTCGAGACCCAGTACTTC. Encoded protein: CASRPSTGFETQYF. The full variable domain, with the rest looked up from reference TRBV5-1 and TRBJ2-5, is KAGVTQTPRYLIKTRGQQVTLSCSPISGHRSVSWYQQTPGQGLQFLFEYFSETQRNKGNFPGRFSGRQFSNSRSEMNVSTLELGDSALYLCASRPSTGFETQYFGPGTRLLVL.

This clone was detected only a few times. The gene calls are TRBV5-4 and TRBJ1-2; maybe TRBD1 (6 bases). The CDR3 contains 13 residues. V was clipped by 4 bases and J by 1 base, with 8 bases between them. Germline lookup yields CDR1 SGHNT and CDR2 YYREEE (reference sequence). The CDR3 sequence: CASSPDSNYGYTF. As DNA, the CDR3 is TGTGCCAGCAGCCCGGACAGTAACTATGGCTACACCTTC.

The chain employs TRBV11-2 and TRBJ1-1; D perhaps matches TRBD1 (6 bases). CDR1 is SGHAT and CDR2 is FQNNGV in the germline V gene. This CDR3 has 15 amino acids. The V end was cut by 4 bases, the J end by 0 bases, with 12 bases between. The CDR3 sequence is CASSSYRAMNTEAFF. The CDR3 nucleotides are TGTGCCAGCAGCTCCTACAGGGCCATGAACACTGAAGCTTTCTTT.

V and J are TRBV12-2 and TRBJ2-7; the table calls TRBD1, which could not be checked here. TRBV12-2 is assigned pseudogene status. The CDR3 loop spans 17 amino acids. The CDR3 is CASRLDFRGRMCDEQYF. The CDR3, as DNA: TGTGCAAGTCGCTTAGATTTCCGTGGCAGGATGTGCGACGAGCAGTACTTC.

The rearrangement links TRBV6-5 to TRBJ1-5; TRBD1 aligns across 8 bases. CDR3 size: 16 residues. Trimming cost V 0 bases and J 7 bases; bases outside gene matches: 8. Germline CDR1 and CDR2: MNHEY and SVGAGI. DNA for the CDR3: TGTGCCAGCAGTTACTCAGGACAGGGTGTAGGGCAGCCCCAGCATTTT. Protein: CASSYSGQGVGQPQHF.

CDR3 sequence: CAISGQGVGTGELFF. The CDR3 nucleotides are TGTGCCATCAGCGGACAGGGGGTTGGCACCGGGGAGCTGTTTTTT. The chain couples TRBV10-3 to TRBJ2-2; the match to TRBD1 covers 10 bases. V shed 6 bases, J shed 4 bases, and the junction held 5 bases outside the gene matches. The germline CDR1 and CDR2 sequences are ENHRY and SYGVKD. The CDR3 contains 15 residues.

The rearrangement joins TRBV6-6 to TRBJ1-6, with 7 positions matching TRBD1. CDR3 size: 14 residues. Germline loops: CDR1 MNHNY, CDR2 SVGAGI (reference sequence). J gave up 6 bases and V 6 bases, and 5 bases lay outside the gene matches. This chain's CDR3 is CASRTGTANSPLHF. The CDR3 DNA is TGTGCCAGCAGAACCGGGACAGCTAATTCACCCCTCCACTTT.

V gene TRBV7-3 combines with J gene TRBJ2-5, with D possibly being TRBD2 (7 bases). Per the germline V gene, CDR1 is SGHTA and CDR2 is FQGTGA. The CDR3 sequence is 16 residues long. V lost 0 bases and J lost 5, with 16 bases in between. CDR3 nucleotide sequence: TGTGCCAGCAGCTTAACCCTTGGGGGGGGCGCGGAGACCCAGTACTTC. Encoded protein: CASSLTLGGGAETQYF.

J is TRBJ2-5 and V is TRBV4-1; 8 positions agree with TRBD2. CDR3 length: 15 residues. V was pared by 3 bases and J by 4 bases, with 7 bases of the junction left unmatched. Germline CDR1 MGHRA, CDR2 YSYEKL. The CDR3 bases are TGCGCCAGCAGCCAGGGTCGGGGACTAGGAGAGACCCAGTACTTC. This translates into CASSQGRGLGETQYF.

CDR3 sequence reads: CASSLTGTSTDTQYF. CDR3 DNA: TGTGCCAGCAGCTTGACTGGTACTAGCACAGATACGCAGTATTTT. The chain is built from TRBV5-4 and TRBJ2-3; D uncertain. The CDR3 sequence is 15 residues long. V lost 1 base and J lost 0, with 9 bases in between. Per the germline V gene, CDR1 is SGHNT and CDR2 is YYREEE (reference sequence).

The chain is built from TRBV28 and TRBJ1-2; tentative D call: TRBD1 (5 bases). V dropped 7 bases and J dropped 2 bases, with 14 bases sitting between them. This CDR3 comprises 14 residues. Germline V gene sequence: CDR1 MDHEN, CDR2 SYDVKM. The chain's CDR3 is CASTPGQENYGYTF. Written as DNA, the CDR3 is TGTGCCAGCACCCCAGGGCAGGAGAACTATGGCTACACCTTC.

The chain combines TRBV6-5 with TRBJ1-3; D remains unclear. Germline V gives CDR1 MNHEY, CDR2 SVGAGI. The ends were cut back, 6 bases at V and 7 bases at J, with 16 bases in the middle. The length of the CDR3 is 14 residues. The CDR3 here is CASSVHPGLNTIYF. The CDR3, as DNA: TGTGCCAGCAGCGTTCACCCCGGGTTGAACACCATATATTTT.

Regarding this clone: Within the sample, other DNA sequences also encode this same CDR3. This sequence joins TRBV7-3 and TRBJ1-1; D is undetermined. The ends were cut back, 0 bases at V and 1 base at J, with 3 bases in the middle. In germline, CDR1 is SGHTA, CDR2 FQGTGA. This CDR3 comprises 13 residues. CDR3 sequence reads: CASSLTQNTEAFF. The CDR3, as DNA: TGTGCCAGCAGCTTAACCCAGAACACTGAAGCTTTCTTT.

The chain uses TRBV28 and TRBJ1-3; D call uncertain. The CDR3 spans 12 residues. The V end was cut by 7 bases, the J end by 4 bases, with 8 bases between. Germline lookup yields CDR1 MDHEN and CDR2 SYDVKM. CDR3 DNA sequence: TGTGCCAGCACCGCGCGGGGAAACACCATATATTTT. Protein sequence: CASTARGNTIYF. Complete variable domain (other parts from reference TRBV28 and TRBJ1-3): DVKVTQSSRYLVKRTGEKVFLECVQDMDHENMFWYRQDPGLGLRLIYFSYDVKMKEKGDIPEGYSVSREKKERFSLILESASTNQTSMYLCASTARGNTIYFGEGSWLTVV.

This rearrangement joins TRBV10-3 to TRBJ2-7, with TRBD2 matching 8 bases. Losses at the gene ends were 8 bases for V and 0 bases for J; bases not matched to a gene: 3. Germline V CDR1 and CDR2: ENHRY, SYGVKD. The CDR3 runs 13 residues. CDR3 nucleotide sequence: TGTGCCATCTTTAGCGGGGCCTCCTACGAGCAGTACTTC. The encoded protein is CAIFSGASYEQYF.

The V gene is TRBV7-8, the J gene TRBJ2-2; 12 bases match TRBD1. The trim removed 4 bases at V and 6 bases at J, leaving 6 bases unmatched. The germline V gene has CDR1 SGHVS and CDR2 FQNEAQ. This CDR3 is 16 amino acids long. CDR3 sequence: CASSSHGTGGSGELFF. The CDR3 DNA reads as TGTGCCAGCAGCTCCCACGGGACAGGGGGCTCCGGGGAGCTGTTTTTT.

The genes are TRBV30 and TRBJ2-3; TRBD2 is a possible D gene (5 bases). Trimming left V 5 bases short and J 8 bases short, with 14 bases between. The length of the CDR3 is 12 residues. The germline gives CDR1 GTSNPN, CDR2 SVGIG (reference sequence). CDR3 nucleotide sequence: TGTGCCTGGTGGGAGTCAAGCATTACGCAGTATTTT. Its protein is CAWWESSITQYF.

This clone has more than one count but fewer than ten. The chain uses TRBV12-5 and TRBJ2-2; 10 bases align to TRBD2. This CDR3 is built from 16 residues. The germline V gene has CDR1 LGHNT and CDR2 FRNRAP. Trimming cost V 8 bases and J 6 bases; bases outside gene matches: 12. This CDR3 is CASIAGGALGAGELFF. Written as DNA, the CDR3 is TGTGCTAGTATAGCGGGGGGCGCCCTAGGGGCCGGGGAGCTGTTTTTT.

The V gene is TRBV5-1, the J gene TRBJ1-4, with TRBD1 matching 10 bases. V dropped 4 bases and J dropped 8; count of bases not matched to a gene: 8. The germline V gene has CDR1 SGHRS and CDR2 YFSETQ. This CDR3 region has 15 residues. The CDR3 protein is CASSLMTGGAEKLFF. The DNA of the CDR3 is TGCGCCAGCAGCCTGATGACAGGGGGCGCGGAAAAACTGTTTTTT.